This T cell receptor beta chain was captured by sequencing in a study of identical twins. A universal primer site was incorporated via template switching, and the cDNA contained unique molecular identifiers. MiXCR, run by TCRdb on the 5' RACE reads, gives a single entry per CDR3 protein. The repertoire includes approximately 1.8 million distinct CDR3 sequences, around 33% of them detected once, and under 0.35% sits in the top ten. Per germline, CDR1 SGHRS and CDR2 YFSETQ. The CDR3 runs to 14 residues. Between the trimmed V and J ends, which lost 2 bases and 0 bases, there was a span of 9 bases. Notes on the study in general: Twin-shared out-of-frame alpha sequences showed excess low generation probability.

Ten or more counts support this clonotype. The antigen is unknown. The chain carries TRBV5-1 and TRBJ2-7; D is ambiguous. The sample comprised cord blood. This TCR was sampled from a newborn girl in good health. The CDR3 protein is CASSFRLSSYEQYF. CDR3 DNA: TGCGCCAGCAGCTTTCGACTCAGCTCCTACGAGCAGTACTTC.